These 8 T cell receptor beta chains came from one sample sequenced in a study of blood T cell repertoires in COVID-19 (dated by TCRdb to 2019 to 2021). Libraries were built with the immunoSEQ multiplex PCR assay. The clones in this table, taken by TCRdb from immuneACCESS, are in-frame only. Not every clone is retained; where verified, under half of the shortfall comes from an unresolved V gene, and the cause of the rest is unknown. The sample table records around 260,000 clones; about nine tenths of these occur just once. Approximately 2.6% of the sample belongs to the ten largest clones. The sample comprised peripheral blood. The receptors stem from a person aged 18 to 30 with COVID-19, enrolled during active disease.

This clone was detected once. This sequence joins TRBV19 and TRBJ2-1; tentative D call: TRBD2 (6 bases). The V and J ends lost 3 bases and 3 bases respectively, with 18 bases between them. CDR3 length: 17 amino acids. Germline V gene data show CDR1 as LNHDA and CDR2 as SQIVND (reference sequence). This CDR3 reads CASSIGDGGNYYNEQFF. Written as DNA, the CDR3 is TGTGCCAGTAGTATCGGGGACGGAGGGAATTACTACAATGAGCAGTTCTTC.

The chain couples TRBV11-2 to TRBJ1-2; 9 bases are shared with TRBD1. The germline V gene encodes CDR1 SGHAT and CDR2 FQNNGV. Germline trimming cut 5 bases from V and 4 bases from J; bases unmatched to any gene: 8. The CDR3 runs to 15 residues. DNA for the CDR3: TGTGCCAGCAGCCTGGCCGGGACAGGGAGCTATGGCTACACCTTC. Encoded protein: CASSLAGTGSYGYTF.

The chain recombines TRBV2 with TRBJ1-2, with 8 bases fitting TRBD1. The germline CDR1 and CDR2 sequences are SNHLY and FYNNEI. The CDR3 runs to 14 residues. Losses at the gene ends were 0 bases for V and 7 bases for J; bases not matched to a gene: 4. The CDR3 loop reads CASSEADRGLGYTF. The CDR3 nucleotides read TGTGCCAGCAGTGAAGCAGACAGGGGACTTGGCTACACCTTC.

The gene calls are TRBV4-3 and TRBJ2-3; 7 nucleotides agree with TRBD1. J was trimmed by 5 bases and V by 0 bases; bases with no gene match: 8. Germline assignment: CDR1 LGHNA and CDR2 YSLEER. The CDR3 spans 16 residues. The CDR3 coding sequence is TGCGCCAGCAGCCAAGATGAGACAGGGTTTATAGATACGCAGTATTTT. Translating it yields CASSQDETGFIDTQYF.

This chain connects TRBV2 to TRBJ2-2; TRBD2 matches 8 bases. Per the germline V gene, CDR1 is SNHLY and CDR2 is FYNNEI. This CDR3 is built from 16 residues. Trimming removed 4 bases from V and 2 bases from J; junction bases left unmatched: 6. The CDR3 nucleotides are TGTGCCAGCAGTGTATCTAGCGGGTTAAACACCGGGGAGCTGTTTTTT. This encodes CASSVSSGLNTGELFF.

The CDR3 DNA follows: TGTGCCAACGGAGCTAGCGGGAGGGAGCAGTACTTC. Its protein product is CANGASGREQYF. J is TRBJ2-7 and V is TRBV10-3; 11 bases fit TRBD2. Germline assignment: CDR1 ENHRY and CDR2 SYGVKD. The CDR3 runs to 12 residues. V was pared by 10 bases and J by 7 bases, with 6 bases of the junction left unmatched.

V usage is TRBV5-1 and J usage is TRBJ2-1, with 9 bases fitting TRBD2. Germline loops: CDR1 SGHRS, CDR2 YFSETQ. V dropped 0 bases and J dropped 0; count of bases not matched to a gene: 1. This CDR3 spans 16 amino acids. CDR3 DNA: TGCGCCAGCAGCTTGGCAGCGGGAGGCTCCTACAATGAGCAGTTCTTC. It encodes CASSLAAGGSYNEQFF. The complete variable domain, with remaining parts taken from reference TRBV5-1 and TRBJ2-1, reads KAGVTQTPRYLIKTRGQQVTLSCSPISGHRSVSWYQQTPGQGLQFLFEYFSETQRNKGNFPGRFSGRQFSNSRSEMNVSTLELGDSALYLCASSLAAGGSYNEQFFGPGTRLTVL.

The chain carries TRBV12-3 or TRBV12-4 and TRBJ1-2; D is unresolved. Trimming cost V 5 bases and J 0 bases, with 7 bases left between them. The CDR3 totals 13 residues. The CDR3 DNA is TGTGCCAGCAGTGTACTGACTAACTATGGCTACACCTTC. It translates to CASSVLTNYGYTF.